These 10 T cell receptor beta chains came from one sample sequenced in a study of human T cells and chemical hapten exposure listed by TCRdb under 2021. Library construction relied on RACE. The sample was run on a NextSeq 500. TCRdb ran its own pipeline on the public reads, namely fastp trimming at Q25 and MiXCR clone calling, and kept in-frame beta chains. Entries are consolidated by CDR3 protein sequence, retaining the most common genes and DNA. The sample table records about 110,000 distinct CDR3 sequences; roughly a tenth of these occur just once. 3.1% of the sample belongs to the ten largest clones. The time point label, as the study defines it: patch test 2, 6 weeks after DPC sensitization. What this sample's treatment or condition label stands for: therapeutic diphenylcyclopropenone sensitization with weekly scalp DPC. The specimen comprised whole blood, sampled in connection with sensitization to the hapten diphenylcyclopropenone (DPC). The source is a woman aged 40 to 50 with alopecia areata. Some clones in this sample may be carry-over from other donors' samples.

V usage is TRBV7-2 and J usage is TRBJ1-5; 8 bases map to TRBD1. Looked up from germline, CDR1 is SGHTA and CDR2 is FQGNSA. V trimming: 4 bases; J trimming: 5 bases; junction bases outside the gene matches: 7. The CDR3 is 15 amino acids. The CDR3 spells CASSSGQGNYQPQHF. DNA of the CDR3: TGTGCCAGCAGCTCCGGACAGGGAAATTATCAGCCCCAGCATTTT. The whole variable domain, filled in from reference TRBV7-2 and TRBJ1-5, reads GAGVSQSPSNKVTEKGKDVELRCDPISGHTALYWYRQSLGQGLEFLIYFQGNSAPDKSGLPSDRFSAERTGGSVSTLTIQRTQQEDSAVYLCASSSGQGNYQPQHFGDGTRLSIL.

The CDR3 DNA is TGCGCCAGCAGCGGTCAACAGGGAGTCTACGAGCAGTACTTC. This encodes CASSGQQGVYEQYF. V gene TRBV4-1 combines with J gene TRBJ2-7, with a tentative D call TRBD1 (6 bases). The CDR3 has 14 amino acids. V lost 5 bases to trimming and J lost 3 bases, with 14 bases between them. Germline assignment: CDR1 MGHRA and CDR2 YSYEKL.

This clonotype has only a few counts. The chain combines TRBV7-2 with TRBJ2-1; 9 bases are shared with TRBD2. Unmatched junction bases numbered 8, after V lost 0 bases and J lost 8 bases. This CDR3 region has 16 residues. CDR1 and CDR2 from the germline V gene are SGHTA and FQGNSA. CDR3 sequence (DNA): TGTGCCAGCAGCTTAGCCCGGACTAGCGAGGGCCATGAGCAGTTCTTC. This codes for CASSLARTSEGHEQFF. The full variable domain, rest sourced from reference TRBV7-2 and TRBJ2-1, is GAGVSQSPSNKVTEKGKDVELRCDPISGHTALYWYRQSLGQGLEFLIYFQGNSAPDKSGLPSDRFSAERTGGSVSTLTIQRTQQEDSAVYLCASSLARTSEGHEQFFGPGTRLTVL.

The genes are TRBV12-3 or TRBV12-4 and TRBJ2-7; TRBD1 aligns across 10 bases. Trimming cost V 3 bases and J 0 bases; bases outside gene matches: 2. The CDR3 length is 15 residues. The CDR3 loop is CASSFRTGGSYEQYF. In DNA form, the CDR3 reads TGTGCCAGCAGTTTCCGGACAGGGGGCTCCTACGAGCAGTACTTC.

The CDR3 loop reads CASSQDRIRVQYF. In DNA form, the CDR3 reads TGTGCCAGCAGCCAAGACCGAATAAGGGTGCAGTACTTC. This chain connects TRBV3-1 to TRBJ2-7; D remains unclear. V lost 0 bases, J lost 9 bases, and 12 bases lay in between. Germline V gene data show CDR1 as LGHDT and CDR2 as YNNKEL (reference sequence). CDR3 length: 13 amino acids.

This clonotype was observed a handful of times. J is TRBJ2-7 and V is TRBV29-1, with D uncertain. This CDR3 region has 11 residues. Germline CDR1 reads SQVTM; CDR2 reads ANQGSEA. V lost 6 bases and J 4 bases, leaving 10 bases between the germline ends. This chain's CDR3 is CSVGEQYEQYF. CDR3 coding DNA: TGCAGCGTCGGAGAGCAGTACGAGCAGTACTTC.

This clonotype turned up a few times. The rearrangement uses TRBV5-1 and TRBJ1-4; D is undetermined. CDR1 and CDR2 (germline): SGHRS, YFSETQ. The CDR3 length is 12 residues. With 5 bases removed from V and 7 bases from J, the gap between germline ends came to 9 bases. The CDR3 nucleotides read TGCGCCAGCAGAGGTTTTTCTGAAAAACTGTTTTTT. It translates to CASRGFSEKLFF.

This clonotype was detected a few times. V and J are TRBV5-1 and TRBJ1-2; D gene uncertain. Trimming removed 0 bases at V and 5 bases at J, with 11 bases between. Germline lookup yields CDR1 SGHRS and CDR2 YFSETQ. The CDR3 length is 14 residues. The CDR3 DNA is TGCGCCAGCAGCTTGGTGGCAGGTGCTTATGGCTACACCTTC. This sequence encodes CASSLVAGAYGYTF.

This clonotype appeared a few times. J is TRBJ1-1 and V is TRBV7-9; 9 bases map to TRBD1. The CDR3 totals 15 residues. The germline V gene encodes CDR1 SEHNR and CDR2 FQNEAQ (reference sequence). Trimming cost V 1 base and J 4 bases; bases outside gene matches: 4. The CDR3 region has the DNA TGTGCCAGCAGCTTAGAGGGACAGGGCGGCACTGAAGCTTTCTTT. Translated, it gives CASSLEGQGGTEAFF.

This clonotype came up many times. The chain is built from TRBV11-2 and TRBJ1-1; 7 bases fit TRBD1. The CDR3 length is 14 residues. J gave up 7 bases and V 3 bases, and 8 bases lay outside the gene matches. In germline, CDR1 is SGHAT, CDR2 FQNNGV. DNA for the CDR3: TGTGCCAGCAGCTTGACAGGGCCAAACCTTGAAGCTTTCTTT. Protein product: CASSLTGPNLEAFF. The variable domain in full, completed from reference TRBV11-2 and TRBJ1-1, reads EAGVAQSPRYKIIEKRQSVAFWCNPISGHATLYWYQQILGQGPKLLIQFQNNGVVDDSQLPKDRFSAERLKGVDSTLKIQPAKLEDSAVYLCASSLTGPNLEAFFGQGTRLTVV.